This T cell receptor beta chain was identified during a study of cytomegalovirus exposure and HLA in healthy donors. Across the study: Counted in an early data release were roughly 87 million unique TCRs from HLA-typed donors.

Regarding the study as a whole: A list of 164 TCR beta chains associated with cytomegalovirus was given. Most sequenced TCRs were rare (though some public TCRs occurred in many donors).

In the PCR, 60 Vbeta and 13 Jbeta primers were used. The assay was immunoSEQ multiplex PCR, and TCRdb's table has in-frame clones only and misses some. The sample has 120,000 to 150,000 clones. Each donor's status was that of a healthy bone marrow donor. This CDR3 region has 15 residues. V shed 5 bases and J 4 bases; nucleotides not matched to a gene: 6. The germline V gene has CDR1 SGHVS and CDR2 FNYEAQ. Details on this clone: No antigen is known for it.

Sequences were obtained from PBMCs. The TCR sequence derives from a woman younger than 35 in good health and CMV-seronegative. V and J are TRBV7-6 and TRBJ2-1; 9 nucleotides align to TRBD2. The CDR3 sequence: CASSLGLAEYNEQFF. The CDR3, as DNA: TGTGCCAGCAGCCTGGGACTAGCAGAATACAATGAGCAGTTCTTC.